The entry below gives a single T cell receptor beta chain sequence along with its context. This clonotype was detected only a few times. Its antigen has not been determined. Per-base quality was not reported, and no clone a single base away is much larger than it. These data are taken from a study of human T cells and chemical hapten exposure (dated by TCRdb to about 2021). Some background on the complete study: For sensitization, 2% DPC in acetone was applied to a roughly 2 cm by roughly 2 cm area of upper inner arm skin. Throughout the study period of around 24 weeks, patients also received therapeutic DPC doses to the scalp every week. Patch testing on the upper back used Finn chambers containing 0.01% DPC, with scoring done after 6 days according to International Contact Dermatitis Research Group standards. The mostly female patient cohort included alopecia areata with under or over 50% scalp involvement, alopecia totalis and alopecia universalis. Libraries were combined into a pool for sequencing, and differences in TCR yield between samples came mainly from small differences in library volumes within the pool. This study followed changes in the peripheral blood TCR repertoire in vivo during primary and secondary sensitization of alopecia patients to the hapten diphenylcyclopropenone (DPC). Blood was sampled from patients pre-sensitization (week 0) and at 2, 6 and about 24 weeks after DPC sensitization. Roughly 30 alopecia patients gave blood for TCR sequencing at one to four time points (pre-sensitization, 2, 6 and 24 weeks). What the work shows at the level of the full study, not this receptor alone: All patients had alopecia, a presumed autoimmune disease, so their immune response might differ from that of healthy individuals. No change with DPC sensitization was found in the number of TCRs above 1 in 1000 frequency, and no evidence of global repertoire structure alterations was found. After repeated subsampling, the strength of the expansion versus patch-test correlation and the threshold at which it became significant changed. Compared with pre-sensitization or healthy control sets, expanded TCRs formed significantly more large CDR3 similarity clusters, which is consistent with antigen-driven responses. The number of PT1 expanded TCRs positively correlated with patch test score, significant at thresholds 8, 16 and 32 but not 4.

Trimming accounts for 5 bases at V and 6 bases at J, while the number of junction bases matched to no gene is 12. The CDR3 runs 15 residues from the cysteine to the phenylalanine. Only the CDR3 region is kept as DNA, spanning 45 bases read in frame from base 1. The germline V gene provides CDR1 SNHLY and CDR2 FYNNEI. Libraries were built with RACE. Sequencing was performed on a NextSeq 500. Library preparation attached unique molecular identifiers to individual cDNA molecules for quantitative, reproducible TCR counting. From each blood RNA sample, both TCR alpha and TCR beta chains were sequenced. The study's own analysis went as follows. The median number of TCRs per sample was around 96,000, ranging from roughly 20,000 to 700,000. The Decombinator software suite was used to annotate V, J and CDR3 in the TCR reads. For the PS versus PT1 abundance plots, all samples were subsampled to the same number of TCRs (28,000). TCRs were defined as expanded if absent before sensitization and observed at least eight times at the 2-week time point. Using fastp trimming at Q25 and MiXCR clonotype assembly, TCRdb reanalyzed the public sequencing data and kept in-frame beta chains. Every CDR3 protein is listed once, alongside the most common genes and DNA of its rows. The V and J calls were determined by TCRdb, not by the authors. The sample yields around 340,000 distinct CDR3 sequences; about 7% were counted once. 7.5% to 9% of the sample comes from the top ten.

The sample's time point label, decoded: patch test 1, 2 weeks after DPC sensitization. What the treatment or condition label conveys for this sample: therapeutic diphenylcyclopropenone sensitization with weekly scalp DPC. At every patch-test visit, the blood draw took place before the patch test was put on. Eligible patients were aged 18 to 70, diagnosed with alopecia, deemed suitable for DPC therapy, and excluded if pregnant. Total RNA was isolated from unfractionated whole blood collected in Tempus Blood RNA tubes. The clonotype originates from a woman in her late teens or twenties with alopecia areata. Some clones in this sample may be carry-over from other donors' samples. The receptor chain draws on TRBV2 and TRBJ1-2, with 7 junctional bases fitting TRBD1. The sequenced sample was whole blood, obtained in connection with sensitization to the hapten diphenylcyclopropenone (DPC). The CDR3 region has the sequence CASSTGVSPLNGYTF. The DNA is as follows: TGTGCCAGCAGTACAGGGGTTAGTCCCCTAAATGGCTACACCTTC. Reference TRBV2 and TRBJ1-2 genes cover what lies past the CDR3, so the full variable domain is EPEVTQTPSHQVTQMGQEVILRCVPISNHLYFYWYRQILGQKVEFLVSFYNNEISEKSEIFDDQFSVERPDGSNFTLKIRSTKLEDSAMYFCASSTGVSPLNGYTFGSGTRLTVV.